This TCR beta chain comes out of a study of blood T cell repertoires in COVID-19. The table lists this clone with a count of one. Sequenced by immunoSEQ multiplex PCR; TCRdb stores in-frame clones only, minus some. The sample consists of 80,000 or so clones, around 90% of them appearing once. The clonotype originates from a man in his fifties or sixties with acute or convalescent COVID-19. Sequencing was carried out using peripheral blood.

CDR3 region: CASSPRGVLAKNIQYF. The CDR3 bases are TGTGCCAGCAGCCCCCGCGGGGTCCTAGCCAAAAACATTCAGTACTTC. The gene calls are TRBV3-1 (or the pseudogene TRBV3-2) and TRBJ2-4; maybe TRBD2 (6 bases). The CDR3 has 16 amino acids. Trimming pared 4 bases from V and 0 bases from J, leaving 13 bases between. From germline, CDR1 is LGHDT and CDR2 YNNKEL (reference sequence).